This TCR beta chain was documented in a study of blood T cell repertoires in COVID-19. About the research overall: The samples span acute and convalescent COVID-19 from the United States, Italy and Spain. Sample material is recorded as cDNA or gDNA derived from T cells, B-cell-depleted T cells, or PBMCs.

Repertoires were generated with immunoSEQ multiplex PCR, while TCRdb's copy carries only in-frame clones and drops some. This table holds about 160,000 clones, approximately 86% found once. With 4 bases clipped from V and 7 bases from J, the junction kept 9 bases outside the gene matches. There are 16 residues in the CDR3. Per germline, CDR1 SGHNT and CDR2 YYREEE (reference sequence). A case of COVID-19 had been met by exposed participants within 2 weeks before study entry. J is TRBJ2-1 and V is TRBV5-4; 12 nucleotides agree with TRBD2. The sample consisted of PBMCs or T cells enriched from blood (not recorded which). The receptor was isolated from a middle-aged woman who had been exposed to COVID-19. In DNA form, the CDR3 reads TGTGCCAGCAGCCCCGCGACGGGACTAGCGGGTAATGAGCAGTTCTTC. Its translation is CASSPATGLAGNEQFF.